Reported below is one TCR beta chain. TCRdb itself ran the RT-PCR reads through MiXCR, one entry per CDR3 protein. The data contain approximately 720,000 distinct CDR3 sequences, 12% to 15% of them seen just once; the ten biggest clones take up about 3.9%. Trimming left V 0 bases short and J 2 bases short, with 7 bases between. The CDR3 contains 15 residues. V and J are TRBV12-3 or TRBV12-4 and TRBJ2-2, with D tentatively TRBD2 (5 bases). This receptor was obtained from a female donor in good health, serving as a healthy control. The sample comprised memory CD4+ T cells from blood. DNA for the CDR3: TGTGCCAGCAGTTTAGCACTAGGAAACACCGGGGAGCTGTTTTTT. It codes for CASSLALGNTGELFF.